These T cell receptor beta chains were read from a single sample in a study of CD8 T cells in ankylosing spondylitis. TCRdb recomputed calls from the 5' RACE reads with MiXCR, one row per CDR3 protein. The table includes more than 100,000 distinct CDR3 sequences, about 10% detected once. The sample taken for sequencing was blood, either unsorted or a sorted T cell fraction (not recorded which). The receptor set was obtained from a female donor with ankylosing spondylitis or in good health (not recorded which). CDR3s include the opening cysteine and the closing phenylalanine or tryptophan. D genes are given only for firm matches. A row's size may be missing; if present it is once, few, many or a size class.

j_gene	v_gene	abundance	d_gene	CDR3aa	CDR3nt
TRBJ2-2	TRBV20-1	many	NA	CSASPRGRTGELFF	TGCAGTGCTAGTCCCCGGGGTAGGACCGGGGAGCTGTTTTTT
TRBJ2-5	TRBV20-1	NA	TRBD1	CSALDRGETQYF	TGCAGTGCCCTGGACAGGGGAGAGACCCAGTACTTC
TRBJ2-2	TRBV2	many	TRBD1	CATTTRQGNTGELFF	TGTGCCACCACTACTAGACAGGGGAACACCGGGGAGCTGTTTTTT
TRBJ1-1	TRBV7-6	NA	NA	CASSLGSAGNTEAFF	TGTGCCAGCAGCTTGGGCTCAGCCGGGAACACTGAAGCTTTCTTT
TRBJ1-1	TRBV20-1	many	TRBD1	CSARGTGATGTEAFF	TGCAGTGCTAGAGGGACAGGGGCCACGGGGACTGAAGCTTTCTTT
TRBJ2-1	TRBV2	NA	NA	CASSKRAGSNEQFF	TGTGCCAGCAGTAAGAGGGCAGGGTCCAATGAGCAGTTCTTC
TRBJ1-1	TRBV5-1	many	NA	CASSAPQGGPTEAFF	TGCGCCAGCAGCGCGCCTCAGGGTGGGCCGACTGAAGCTTTCTTT
TRBJ1-2	TRBV28	NA	NA	CASSLRNGYTF	TGTGCCAGCAGCCTCAGGAATGGCTACACCTTC
TRBJ2-7	TRBV28	few	NA	CASEQDGYEQYF	TGTGCCAGCGAACAAGACGGCTACGAGCAGTACTTC
TRBJ2-1	TRBV18	many	NA	CASFRGYNEQFF	TGTGCCAGCTTTAGGGGATACAATGAGCAGTTCTTC
TRBJ1-2	TRBV28	few	TRBD1	CASSPGGGNYGYTF	TGTGCCAGCTCTCCAGGGGGAGGGAACTATGGCTACACCTTC
TRBJ2-7	TRBV5-1	many	NA	CASSRDSYEQYF	TGCGCCAGCAGCCGCGACTCCTACGAGCAGTACTTC
TRBJ2-3	TRBV28	many	NA	CASSSPRGLTDTQYF	TGTGCCAGCAGTTCCCCTCGGGGGCTGACAGATACGCAGTATTTT
TRBJ1-2	TRBV20-1	many	NA	CSAFPRTGSYGYTF	TGCAGTGCGTTCCCCCGCACCGGGAGCTATGGCTACACCTTC
TRBJ2-1	TRBV5-1	NA	NA	CASSLGLSNNEQFF	TGCGCCAGCAGCTTGGGACTATCAAACAATGAGCAGTTCTTC
TRBJ2-5	TRBV7-2	many	NA	CASSLDTQETQYF	TGTGCCAGCAGCTTAGACACACAAGAGACCCAGTACTTC
TRBJ1-1	TRBV5-1	many	NA	CASSTGTKNTEAFF	TGCGCCAGCAGCACGGGGACAAAGAACACTGAAGCTTTCTTT
TRBJ2-4	TRBV12-3/TRBV12-4	many	TRBD1	CASSFSGQGIQYF	TGTGCCAGCAGTTTCTCGGGACAGGGCATTCAGTACTTC
TRBJ1-1	TRBV30	few	NA	CAWSVSLGTEAFF	TGTGCCTGGAGTGTATCCTTGGGCACTGAAGCTTTCTTT
TRBJ2-7	TRBV7-8	many	NA	CASIPRESAYEQYF	TGTGCCAGCATCCCTAGGGAATCCGCCTACGAGCAGTACTTC
TRBJ1-5	TRBV28	many	TRBD1	CASSLNFDRGYNQPQHF	TGTGCCAGCAGTTTAAATTTCGACAGGGGGTACAATCAGCCCCAGCATTTT
TRBJ2-2	TRBV29-1	many	NA	CSVVYPGAGELFF	TGCAGCGTTGTCTACCCAGGGGCCGGGGAGCTGTTTTTT
TRBJ1-4	TRBV20-1	few	NA	CSACPAGTGKLFF	TGCAGTGCCTGTCCGGCAGGGACGGGGAAACTGTTTTTT
TRBJ2-1	TRBV7-2	NA	TRBD2	CAGSSPRAGGNEQFF	TGTGCCGGCAGCTCCCCGAGGGCGGGGGGCAATGAGCAGTTCTTC
TRBJ2-1	TRBV6-1	many	NA	CASRFRPHPDNEQFF	TGTGCCAGCAGATTTCGGCCGCACCCAGACAATGAGCAGTTCTTC
TRBJ2-7	TRBV7-6	NA	TRBD2	CASSLARESFYEQYF	TGTGCCAGCAGCTTAGCGCGGGAGAGTTTCTACGAGCAGTACTTC
TRBJ2-7	TRBV29-1	many	NA	CSVASETYEQYF	TGCAGCGTTGCCTCGGAGACCTACGAGCAGTACTTC
TRBJ1-2	TRBV6-5	many	NA	CASSYSYGNYGYTF	TGTGCCAGCAGTTACTCGTACGGAAACTATGGCTACACCTTC
TRBJ1-3	TRBV11-2	many	TRBD1	CASSPRTGGNTIYF	TGTGCCAGCAGCCCACGGACAGGGGGAAACACCATATATTTT
TRBJ2-5	TRBV9	NA	NA	CASSVELSRETQYF	TGTGCCAGCAGCGTAGAACTTTCTCGGGAGACCCAGTACTTC
TRBJ2-1	TRBV7-9	many	NA	CASSLRTMAEQFF	TGTGCCAGCAGCTTAAGGACGATGGCTGAGCAGTTCTTC
TRBJ2-1	TRBV18	many	NA	CASSRDGARSYNEQFF	TGTGCCAGCTCGAGAGACGGGGCTCGCTCCTACAATGAGCAGTTCTTC
TRBJ2-1	TRBV7-9	many	NA	CASSLQGGLNEQFF	TGTGCCAGCAGCTTACAGGGGGGTCTCAATGAGCAGTTCTTC
TRBJ2-2	TRBV5-1	NA	NA	CASSLPSWQGSNTGELFF	TGCGCCAGCAGCCTACCCTCCTGGCAGGGATCGAACACCGGGGAGCTGTTTTTT
TRBJ1-2	TRBV29-1	many	NA	CSVEKAGVGYGYTF	TGCAGCGTTGAAAAGGCAGGGGTGGGCTATGGCTACACCTTC
TRBJ2-7	TRBV7-2	many	TRBD2	CASSLGGGMYEQYF	TGTGCCAGCAGCTTAGGGGGGGGGATGTACGAGCAGTACTTC
TRBJ1-2	TRBV12-3/TRBV12-4	many	NA	CASSLGTPVGYGYTF	TGTGCCAGCAGTCTCGGGACGCCGGTTGGCTATGGCTACACCTTC
TRBJ2-7	TRBV11-2	NA	TRBD1	CASSLVGQRARYEQYF	TGTGCCAGCAGCTTAGTGGGACAGAGGGCCCGCTACGAGCAGTACTTC
TRBJ2-7	TRBV11-2	many	NA	CASSFTGNEQYF	TGTGCCAGCAGCTTTACAGGGAACGAGCAGTACTTC
TRBJ2-3	TRBV5-1	many	NA	CASSFPSEDTQYF	TGCGCCAGCAGCTTCCCCTCCGAAGATACGCAGTATTTT
TRBJ2-3	TRBV29-1	few	TRBD2	CSVVAGGPSDTQYF	TGCAGCGTTGTGGCGGGGGGGCCATCAGATACGCAGTATTTT
TRBJ2-3	TRBV20-1	NA	NA	CSANLWGRGSTDTQYF	TGCAGTGCTAACCTTTGGGGCCGGGGTAGCACAGATACGCAGTATTTT
TRBJ1-5	TRBV20-1	NA	NA	CSAVGQSNQPQHF	TGCAGTGCAGTGGGCCAGAGCAATCAGCCCCAGCATTTT
TRBJ2-7	TRBV7-2	NA	TRBD2	CASSLGGTGLYYEQYF	TGTGCCAGCAGTTTGGGGGGGACGGGACTCTACTACGAGCAGTACTTC
TRBJ2-5	TRBV10-3	many	NA	CAISESSGARAETQYF	TGTGCCATCAGTGAGTCGAGTGGTGCCAGGGCAGAGACCCAGTACTTC
TRBJ2-2	TRBV29-1	many	TRBD1	CSVAGGATQAGELFF	TGCAGCGTTGCAGGGGGCGCAACCCAAGCCGGGGAGCTGTTTTTT
TRBJ2-7	TRBV11-2	many	NA	CASSYPGQHEQYF	TGTGCCAGCAGCTATCCAGGACAGCACGAGCAGTACTTC
TRBJ2-6	TRBV12-3/TRBV12-4	many	NA	CASRPGSGANVLTF	TGTGCCAGCAGGCCCGGCTCTGGGGCCAACGTCCTGACTTTC
TRBJ1-2	TRBV5-1	NA	NA	CASSLSRGVNYGYTF	TGCGCCAGCAGCTTGAGTCGGGGTGTTAATTATGGCTACACCTTC